A single sample gave rise to the 17 T cell receptor beta chains below, sequenced in a study of T cell repertoires in cytomegalovirus infection. TCRdb itself ran the reads through MiXCR, one entry per CDR3 protein. The profile covers 110,000 or so distinct CDR3 sequences, with 30% to 35% appearing a single time and around two fifths taken by the ten largest. Their specific antigens are unknown. Sequencing used CD8+ T cells from cultured PBMCs, obtained from culture after CMV antigen stimulation. The source is a human donor in good health (CMV status not recorded). Some clones in this sample may be carry-over from other donors' samples.

The chain recombines TRBV7-9 with TRBJ2-1; TRBD2 agrees at 16 bases. Germline values: CDR1 SEHNR, CDR2 FQNEAQ (reference sequence). V was pared by 3 bases and J by 5 bases, with 13 bases of the junction left unmatched. The length of the CDR3 is 20 residues. In DNA form, the CDR3 reads TGTGCCAGCAGCTTCCCCGGGACTAGCGGGGGGGGAGCTACCCACAATGAGCAGTTCTTC. Encoded protein: CASSFPGTSGGGATHNEQFF.

This clonotype was observed at least ten times. The V gene is TRBV18, the J gene TRBJ2-1; unclear D gene. Deletions cut 3 bases from V and 7 bases from J, with 16 bases between. Germline loops: CDR1 KGHSH, CDR2 LQKENI. This CDR3 has 15 amino acids. For the CDR3, the DNA is TGTGCCAGCTCACCTTCCGACCAATGGAGTAATGAGCAGTTCTTC. Its translation: CASSPSDQWSNEQFF.

This clonotype was observed a few times. The chain joins TRBV28 to TRBJ2-5; 9 nucleotides match TRBD1. CDR1 is MDHEN and CDR2 is SYDVKM in the germline V gene. The CDR3 has 16 amino acids. The V gene end was trimmed by 4 bases and the J gene end by 3 bases; junction bases not matched to a gene: 9. The CDR3 loop is CASSSLGQGSKETQYF. CDR3 coding DNA: TGTGCCAGCAGTTCGTTGGGACAGGGATCGAAAGAGACCCAGTACTTC.

The chain joins TRBV5-1 to TRBJ2-5; D uncertain. Germline CDR1 and CDR2: SGHRS and YFSETQ. V lost 4 bases and J lost 5, with 18 bases in between. The CDR3 is 15 residues long. Here the CDR3 reads CASSGVGATGETQYF. The CDR3 DNA is TGCGCCAGCAGCGGGGTAGGAGCCACTGGGGAGACCCAGTACTTC.

This chain links TRBV6-2 or TRBV6-3 with TRBJ2-7; the D is unclear. The germline V and J ends were trimmed by 2 bases and 2 bases, with 16 bases remaining between them. Germline lookup yields CDR1 MNHEY and CDR2 SVGEGT. The CDR3 totals 16 residues. As DNA, the CDR3 is TGTGCCAGCAGTTACATAGAGTTTAACTACCCCTACGAGCAGTACTTC. Amino acid sequence: CASSYIEFNYPYEQYF.

This clonotype was seen at least ten times. The rearrangement uses TRBV7-2 and TRBJ1-4, with 7 bases lining up with TRBD1. The CDR3 is 17 residues long. Germline loops: CDR1 SGHTA, CDR2 FQGNSA. The junction had 10 bases not matched to a gene; V was cut back by 0 bases and J by 6 bases. For the CDR3, the DNA is TGTGCCAGCAGCTTAGCTCGAGACAGGGAATTTCATGAAAAACTGTTTTTT. Residues: CASSLARDREFHEKLFF.

The chain employs TRBV10-3 and TRBJ2-1, with 9 bases lining up with TRBD2. This CDR3 is built from 14 residues. V lost 6 bases and J lost 8; bases outside the gene matches: 8. Per the germline V gene, CDR1 is ENHRY and CDR2 is SYGVKD. This chain's CDR3 is CAISGGGEGYEQFF. CDR3 bases: TGTGCCATCAGCGGCGGGGGGGAAGGGTATGAGCAGTTCTTC.

This clonotype was seen a few times. The CDR3 nucleotides are TGTGCCAGCAGCCGAGCGAGGGCCCTGAACACTGAAGCTTTCTTT. Residues: CASSRARALNTEAFF. V usage is TRBV27 and J usage is TRBJ1-1; D unclear. The CDR3 runs to 15 residues. Trimming took 6 bases from V and 0 from J, leaving 14 bases between them. Germline V gene sequence: CDR1 MNHEY, CDR2 SMNVEV (reference sequence).

The rearrangement joins TRBV19 to TRBJ1-1; a weak D match, TRBD1 (5 bases). This CDR3 contains 14 residues. The germline CDR1 and CDR2 sequences are LNHDA and SQIVND (reference sequence). Deletions cut 7 bases from V and 3 bases from J, with 15 bases between. The CDR3 DNA reads as TGTGCCAGTACCTCAGGGCGGGCAGACACTGAAGCTTTCTTT. As protein: CASTSGRADTEAFF. Variable domain in full (rest from reference TRBV19 and TRBJ1-1): DGGITQSPKYLFRKEGQNVTLSCEQNLNHDAMYWYRQDPGQGLRLIYYSQIVNDFQKGDIAEGYSVSREKKESFPLTVTSAQKNPTAFYLCASTSGRADTEAFFGQGTRLTVV.

This clonotype was counted a few times. The chain has TRBV12-3 or TRBV12-4 and TRBJ2-3, with a weak D call TRBD1 (6 bases). This CDR3 has 14 amino acids. Trimming left V 6 bases short and J 3 bases short, with 13 bases between. CDR3 protein: CASSLWGRTDTQYF. In nucleotides, the CDR3 is TGTGCCAGCAGCCTATGGGGGCGGACAGATACGCAGTATTTT.

The J gene is TRBJ1-2, the V gene TRBV12-3 or TRBV12-4; D unclear. The V and J ends lost 1 base and 4 bases respectively, with 13 bases between them. The CDR3 runs 15 residues. CDR3 nucleotide sequence: TGTGCCAGCAGTTTAGGTTCCAGGCCCTTCTATGGCTACACCTTC. Its protein product is CASSLGSRPFYGYTF.

This clonotype was seen only a few times. The J gene is TRBJ2-7, the V gene TRBV9, with unresolved D. Germline assignment: CDR1 SGDLS and CDR2 YYNGEE. V shed 0 bases and J shed 3 bases, with 7 bases lying between them. This CDR3 has 13 amino acids. The CDR3 loop is CASSVEADYEQYF. The CDR3 DNA reads as TGTGCCAGCAGCGTAGAGGCAGACTACGAGCAGTACTTC.

This clonotype has just a few counts. The J gene is TRBJ2-3, the V gene TRBV27; 7 positions match TRBD1. This CDR3 region has 15 residues. V trimming: 5 bases; J trimming: 2 bases; junction bases outside the gene matches: 7. Germline CDR1 and CDR2: MNHEY and SMNVEV (reference sequence). The CDR3 loop is CASSLRQGYTDTQYF. CDR3 DNA sequence: TGTGCCAGCAGTCTCCGACAGGGTTACACAGATACGCAGTATTTT.

The sample holds many counts of this clonotype. This chain's CDR3 is CASSFDRGTGKLFF. CDR3 nucleotides: TGTGCCAGCAGCTTTGACAGGGGAACTGGAAAACTGTTTTTT. The chain couples TRBV7-9 to TRBJ1-4, with 8 nucleotides matching TRBD1. Germline CDR1 SEHNR, CDR2 FQNEAQ (reference sequence). The junction had 7 bases not matched to a gene; V was cut back by 3 bases and J by 10 bases. CDR3 length: 14 residues.

The chain employs TRBV11-2 and TRBJ1-2; 7 bases line up with TRBD1. The V and J ends lost 5 bases and 7 bases, in that order; junction bases with no gene match: 22. Germline CDR1 reads SGHAT; CDR2 reads FQNNGV. The CDR3 loop spans 18 amino acids. CDR3 bases: TGTGCCAGCAGCAAATCTCCGGGACAGAACCGATCACCCTTTGGCTACACCTTC. Its protein is CASSKSPGQNRSPFGYTF.

V and J are TRBV9 and TRBJ2-5, with D unclear. Looked up from germline, CDR1 is SGDLS and CDR2 is YYNGEE. The V and J ends lost 2 bases and 9 bases respectively, with 14 bases between them. The CDR3 is 13 residues long. The CDR3 DNA sequence: TGTGCCAGCAGCGTGGACGCCCCTCCGCCCCAGTACTTC. It translates to CASSVDAPPPQYF. Filled out from reference TRBV9 and TRBJ2-5, the complete variable domain reads DSGVTQTPKHLITATGQRVTLRCSPRSGDLSVYWYQQSLDQGLQFLIQYYNGEERAKGNILERFSAQQFPDLHSELNLSSLELGDSALYFCASSVDAPPPQYFGPGTRLLVL.

This clonotype was observed a handful of times. The V gene is TRBV12-5, the J gene TRBJ2-5; D is undetermined. The germline V gene has CDR1 LGHNT and CDR2 FRNRAP. Trimming shortened V by 0 bases and J by 2 bases, and 16 bases separated the two germline ends. There are 17 residues in the CDR3. The CDR3 spells CASGLVISDARQETQYF. The CDR3 nucleotides are TGTGCTAGTGGTTTGGTCATTTCGGACGCCCGACAAGAGACCCAGTACTTC.